Below, 20 T cell receptor beta chains from the same sample are listed, as sequenced in a study of cytomegalovirus exposure and HLA in healthy donors. PCR amplification relied on 60 Vbeta primers (plus 13 Jbeta primers). Generated by immunoSEQ multiplex PCR, the TCRdb table keeps only in-frame clones and is missing some. The profile shows approximately 150,000 clones, 70% to 85% of them singletons. Sequencing used PBMCs. These receptors came from a woman aged 25-40 years in good health and CMV-seropositive.

This rearrangement joins TRBV27 to TRBJ1-5; 7 bases line up with TRBD1. The CDR3 contains 15 residues. Germline V gene data show CDR1 as MNHEY and CDR2 as SMNVEV (reference sequence). The J segment lost 0 bases and the V segment lost 3 bases, leaving 2 bases of the junction unmatched. The CDR3 coding sequence is TGTGCCAGCAGTTTCCGGGACAGTAGCAATCAGCCCCAGCATTTT. Translating gives CASSFRDSSNQPQHF.

J is TRBJ2-1 and V is TRBV6-1; 8 bases fit TRBD2. The CDR3 has 15 amino acids. J gave up 8 bases and V 6 bases, and 12 bases lay outside the gene matches. CDR1 is MNHNS and CDR2 is SASEGT in the germline V gene. The CDR3 spells CASSPASGRSHEQFF. Here the CDR3 DNA reads TGTGCCAGCAGCCCGGCGAGCGGGAGATCGCATGAGCAGTTCTTC.

The chain employs TRBV2 and TRBJ1-5, with TRBD1 identical over 7 bases. The CDR3 runs 14 residues. J gave up 6 bases and V 6 bases, and 8 bases lay outside the gene matches. Germline V gene lookup returns CDR1 SNHLY and CDR2 FYNNEI. DNA for the CDR3: TGTGCCAGCAGCGGCGACAGGGTGGGTCAGCCCCAGCATTTT. The encoded protein is CASSGDRVGQPQHF. Filled out from reference TRBV2 and TRBJ1-5, the complete variable domain reads EPEVTQTPSHQVTQMGQEVILRCVPISNHLYFYWYRQILGQKVEFLVSFYNNEISEKSEIFDDQFSVERPDGSNFTLKIRSTKLEDSAMYFCASSGDRVGQPQHFGDGTRLSIL.

The chain joins TRBV6-4 to TRBJ2-6, with TRBD1 matching over 8 bases. Unmatched junction bases numbered 5, after V lost 6 bases and J lost 1 base. Germline-derived CDR1 and CDR2 are MRHNA and SNTAGT. The CDR3 consists of 16 residues. The CDR3 is CASSARGPSGANVLTF. The CDR3 DNA reads as TGTGCCAGCAGCGCCAGGGGGCCGTCTGGGGCCAACGTCCTGACTTTC.

This chain uses TRBV5-4 with TRBJ1-1, with unresolved D. This CDR3 comprises 12 residues. The V gene's germline CDR1 is SGHNT and CDR2 YYREEE (reference sequence). V lost 0 bases to trimming and J lost 8 bases, with 8 bases between them. The CDR3 spells CASSLVSGEAFF. The CDR3 region has the DNA TGTGCCAGCAGCTTGGTCTCAGGAGAAGCTTTCTTT.

This clone was picked up a small number of times. This chain joins TRBV21-1 and TRBJ2-7; the D segment call TRBD1 is taken from the table without a DNA check. TRBV21-1 is marked as a pseudogene. CDR3 length: 15 residues. The CDR3 reads CASSITGTGTYEQYF. The CDR3 DNA reads TGTGCCAGCAGCATAACAGGGACGGGCACCTACGAGCAGTACTTC.

CDR3 region: CASSGTGFQRSQPQHF. CDR3 DNA sequence: TGTGCCAGCAGTGGGACAGGGTTCCAGAGGTCCCAGCCCCAGCATTTT. The V gene is TRBV2, the J gene TRBJ1-5; 8 bases match TRBD1. CDR1 SNHLY and CDR2 FYNNEI come from the germline V gene. V was pared by 4 bases and J by 7 bases, with 12 bases of the junction left unmatched. The CDR3 has 16 amino acids.

V gene TRBV30 combines with J gene TRBJ2-1, with D maybe TRBD1 (5 bases). CDR3 size: 12 residues. In germline, CDR1 is GTSNPN, CDR2 SVGIG (reference sequence). Trimming left V 4 bases short and J 12 bases short, with 16 bases between. This chain's CDR3 is CAWTPVPGWQFF. DNA for the CDR3: TGTGCCTGGACCCCCGTCCCAGGGTGGCAGTTCTTC. Full variable domain (remainder filled in from reference TRBV30 and TRBJ2-1): SQTIHQWPATLVQPVGSPLSLECTVEGTSNPNLYWYRQAAGRGLQLLFYSVGIGQISSEVPQNLSASRPQDRQFILSSKKLLLSDSGFYLCAWTPVPGWQFFGPGTRLTVL.

The V gene is TRBV20-1, the J gene TRBJ2-7, with D possibly TRBD1 on 5 matching bases. CDR3 length equals 11 residues. Germline CDR1 DFQATT, CDR2 SNEGSKA (reference sequence). V gave up 6 bases and J gave up 7 bases, with 13 bases separating them. CDR3: CSAVRVREQYF. Written as DNA, the CDR3 is TGCAGTGCAGTCAGGGTAAGGGAGCAGTACTTC.

The rearrangement links TRBV10-3 to TRBJ2-7, with D possibly TRBD2 on 6 matching bases. The germline V and J ends were trimmed by 0 bases and 0 bases, with 15 bases remaining between them. Germline V CDR1 and CDR2: ENHRY, SYGVKD. There are 17 residues in the CDR3. DNA for the CDR3: TGTGCCATCAGTGAGTCGGAGGGGAAGCCTAGCTCCTACGAGCAGTACTTC. Residues: CAISESEGKPSSYEQYF.

The V call is TRBV6-1, the J call TRBJ2-1; the match to TRBD2 covers 7 bases. V shed 11 bases and J 5 bases; nucleotides not matched to a gene: 15. CDR1 is MNHNS, CDR2 SASEGT, per germline. CDR3 length: 15 residues. The CDR3 loop is CAALKAGLHDNEQFF. The CDR3 DNA reads TGTGCCGCGTTGAAAGCGGGACTCCATGACAATGAGCAGTTCTTC.

The gene calls are TRBV30 and TRBJ2-1, with D perhaps TRBD2 (6 bases). This CDR3 spans 16 amino acids. Trimming stripped 0 bases from V and 5 bases from J, with 17 bases between. In germline, CDR1 is GTSNPN, CDR2 SVGIG (reference sequence). CDR3 nucleotide sequence: TGTGCCTGGAGTGTACTGGACCGACGGGAGAACAATGAGCAGTTCTTC. It translates to CAWSVLDRRENNEQFF. Variable domain in full (rest from reference TRBV30 and TRBJ2-1): SQTIHQWPATLVQPVGSPLSLECTVEGTSNPNLYWYRQAAGRGLQLLFYSVGIGQISSEVPQNLSASRPQDRQFILSSKKLLLSDSGFYLCAWSVLDRRENNEQFFGPGTRLTVL.

The CDR3 coding sequence is TGTGCCAGGTGGAAGGGGATTCCTAGCACAGATACGCAGTATTTT. Translating it yields CARWKGIPSTDTQYF. This rearrangement joins TRBV6-5 to TRBJ2-3; maybe TRBD1 (5 bases). The CDR3 is 15 residues long. Per germline, CDR1 MNHEY and CDR2 SVGAGI. The V and J ends lost 9 bases and 0 bases respectively, with 16 bases between them.

This clone was seen once. The gene calls are TRBV6-1 and TRBJ2-5; D is perhaps TRBD2 (5 bases). Germline CDR1 is MNHNS and CDR2 is SASEGT. V lost 10 bases to trimming and J lost 5 bases, with 20 bases between them. CDR3 length equals 14 residues. CDR3 residues: CATSPGFRTETQYF. The CDR3 coding sequence is TGTGCCACCTCCCCGGGATTTCGCACGGAGACCCAGTACTTC.

The chain links TRBV7-6 to TRBJ1-2, with D possibly matching TRBD1 (5 bases). The germline gives CDR1 SGHVS, CDR2 FNYEAQ. Between the trimmed V and J ends, which lost 7 bases and 4 bases, there was a span of 13 bases. CDR3 length equals 13 residues. The CDR3 nucleotides are TGTGCCAGCATCGGAGTGGGGGGCTATGGCTACACCTTC. Protein product: CASIGVGGYGYTF.

The V gene is TRBV4-3, the J gene TRBJ2-1, with TRBD2 identical over 14 bases. J gave up 9 bases and V 4 bases, and 8 bases lay outside the gene matches. The germline V gene encodes CDR1 LGHNA and CDR2 YSLEER. The CDR3 sequence is 16 residues long. CDR3 DNA sequence: TGCGCCAGCAGCCGGGGGACTAGCGGGAGTGGTAGTGAGCAGTTCTTC. Protein product: CASSRGTSGSGSEQFF.

This chain connects TRBV5-1 to TRBJ2-3; possibly TRBD2 for D (5 bases). CDR1 and CDR2 from the germline V gene are SGHRS and YFSETQ. The length of the CDR3 is 16 residues. Trimming took off 2 bases at V and 0 bases at J, with 13 bases between the two ends. The DNA of the CDR3 is TGCGCCAGCAGCTTCCGGGGATACTCTAGCACAGATACGCAGTATTTT. Translation gives CASSFRGYSSTDTQYF.

The V call is TRBV10-3, the J call TRBJ2-7; TRBD1 might be the D (6 bases). Germline V lookup: CDR1 ENHRY, CDR2 SYGVKD. V lost 4 bases and J lost 3, with 7 bases in between. CDR3 size: 12 residues. In DNA, the CDR3 is TGTGCCATCAGTGGGACAGACTACGAGCAGTACTTC. This gives the protein CAISGTDYEQYF.

The rearrangement joins TRBV18 to TRBJ2-7; 10 bases are shared with TRBD1. Germline CDR1 and CDR2: KGHSH and LQKENI. The CDR3 contains 16 residues. Losses at the gene ends were 5 bases for V and 5 bases for J; bases not matched to a gene: 12. CDR3 nucleotide sequence: TGTGCCAGCTCATCGACCCGGACAGGGGGGTACGACGAGCAGTACTTC. The encoded protein is CASSSTRTGGYDEQYF.

This chain links TRBV7-8 with TRBJ2-7; 13 bases fit TRBD2. The junction had 5 bases not matched to a gene; V was cut back by 7 bases and J by 2 bases. Germline CDR1 SGHVS, CDR2 FQNEAQ. CDR3 length: 15 residues. CDR3 DNA sequence: TGTGCCAGCACCAGGACTAGCGGGAGCCCCTACGAGCAGTACTTC. This codes for CASTRTSGSPYEQYF.